The next 32 T cell receptor beta chains were all read from a single sample in a study of T cell responses to AZD1222 COVID-19 vaccine. The data were produced by immunoSEQ multiplex PCR, yet TCRdb's version contains in-frame clones alone and is incomplete. This sample has about 57,000 clones, with about 90% found just once. Sequenced here: peripheral blood, sampled on day 0 of AZD1222 vaccination. The receptors shown here come from an adult in good health.

The chain recombines TRBV4-3 with TRBJ2-2; 8 bases align to TRBD2. The CDR3 loop spans 17 amino acids. The ends lost 0 bases at V and 5 bases at J; junction bases unmatched: 8. The germline V gene has CDR1 LGHNA and CDR2 YSLEER. CDR3 DNA sequence: TGCGCCAGCAGCCAAGATCTCGCGGGAGGTTCGACCGGGGAGCTGTTTTTT. Translated, it gives CASSQDLAGGSTGELFF.

The sample holds one count of this clone. This chain uses TRBV3-1 (or the pseudogene TRBV3-2) with TRBJ2-7; D remains unclear. V was cut by 3 bases and J by 3 bases, with 15 bases left in between. Germline CDR1 reads LGHDT; CDR2 reads YNNKEL (reference sequence). The CDR3 loop spans 15 amino acids. For the CDR3, the DNA is TGTGCCAGCAGCCAGGGCTATCTCTCGGACTACGAGCAGTACTTC. This translates into CASSQGYLSDYEQYF.

The count of this clone is one. The J gene is TRBJ1-1, the V gene TRBV30, with D possibly TRBD1 on 5 matching bases. Germline V CDR1 and CDR2: GTSNPN, SVGIG (reference sequence). The CDR3 covers 13 residues. Trimming left V 0 bases short and J 8 bases short, with 13 bases between. CDR3 sequence (DNA): TGTGCCTGGAGTGTACACTCGACAGACGAAGCTTTCTTT. This translates into CAWSVHSTDEAFF. Full variable domain (remainder filled in from reference TRBV30 and TRBJ1-1): SQTIHQWPATLVQPVGSPLSLECTVEGTSNPNLYWYRQAAGRGLQLLFYSVGIGQISSEVPQNLSASRPQDRQFILSSKKLLLSDSGFYLCAWSVHSTDEAFFGQGTRLTVV.

V gene TRBV13 combines with J gene TRBJ1-2; no definite D call. This CDR3 comprises 12 residues. V was trimmed by 6 bases and J by 1 base, leaving 6 bases between them. Germline CDR1 is PRHDT and CDR2 is FYEKMQ (reference sequence). DNA of the CDR3: TGTGCCAGCAGTACAGTTAACTATGGCTACACCTTC. Protein: CASSTVNYGYTF.

The chain links TRBV6-5 to TRBJ2-1, with D uncertain. CDR3 length: 13 residues. Germline CDR1 MNHEY, CDR2 SVGAGI. Trimming took 5 bases from V and 3 from J, leaving 8 bases between them. The CDR3 coding sequence is TGTGCCAGCAGTCCCCTAATCTACAATGAGCAGTTCTTC. As protein: CASSPLIYNEQFF.

The chain couples TRBV6-5 to TRBJ1-1; weak D call: TRBD1 (5 bases). V dropped 6 bases and J dropped 5 bases, with 16 bases sitting between them. The CDR3 contains 14 residues. The germline V gene encodes CDR1 MNHEY and CDR2 SVGAGI. The CDR3 nucleotides read TGTGCCAGCAGCCAAGACAGAAGAGGGACTGAAGCTTTCTTT. This codes for CASSQDRRGTEAFF.

The chain employs TRBV19 and TRBJ2-1; 7 nucleotides align to TRBD1. The CDR3 runs to 14 residues. The V gene end was trimmed by 2 bases and the J gene end by 8 bases; junction bases not matched to a gene: 6. Germline loops: CDR1 LNHDA, CDR2 SQIVND (reference sequence). CDR3 amino acids: CASSIQGVVDEQFF. CDR3 in DNA: TGTGCCAGTAGTATACAGGGGGTAGTCGATGAGCAGTTCTTC.

The gene calls are TRBV25-1 and TRBJ1-1, with TRBD1 matching over 8 bases. This CDR3 region has 15 residues. Germline CDR1 reads MGHDK; CDR2 reads SYGVNS. Trimming took 6 bases from V and 5 from J; bases not matched to a gene: 11. This CDR3 is CASRPSRTGLTEAFF. CDR3 DNA: TGTGCCAGCAGGCCAAGTAGGACAGGGTTGACTGAAGCTTTCTTT.

V is TRBV19 and J is TRBJ2-7; perhaps TRBD2 as D (5 bases). Germline-derived CDR1 and CDR2 are LNHDA and SQIVND (reference sequence). V lost 3 bases and J lost 3, with 12 bases in between. The CDR3 has 14 residues. In DNA, the CDR3 is TGTGCCAGTAGTATCGGCGGGCTGAGCTACGAGCAGTACTTC. Translating it yields CASSIGGLSYEQYF.

This chain uses TRBV5-4 with TRBJ1-2; a possible D gene is TRBD1 (6 bases). V gave up 0 bases and J gave up 8 bases, with 17 bases separating them. Germline V gene data show CDR1 as SGHNT and CDR2 as YYREEE (reference sequence). The CDR3 has 15 amino acids. CDR3 in amino acids: CASSLGLQGLEGYTF. CDR3 DNA: TGTGCCAGCAGCTTGGGGCTACAGGGTCTTGAAGGCTACACCTTC.

The J gene is TRBJ2-7, the V gene TRBV7-8; D is uncertain. The CDR3 runs to 13 residues. Germline assignment: CDR1 SGHVS and CDR2 FQNEAQ. V was clipped by 1 base and J by 3 bases, with 7 bases between them. Here the CDR3 DNA reads TGTGCCAGCAGCTTAGATGGAGACTACGAGCAGTACTTC. Protein sequence: CASSLDGDYEQYF.

The chain joins TRBV2 to TRBJ2-3, with D possibly being TRBD1 or TRBD2 (5 bases each). This CDR3 spans 15 amino acids. In germline, CDR1 is SNHLY, CDR2 FYNNEI. V lost 7 bases and J lost 1, with 15 bases in between. In DNA, the CDR3 is TGTGCCAGCACCGAATTTAGGGACCGCACAGATACGCAGTATTTT. It encodes CASTEFRDRTDTQYF.

This chain uses TRBV9 with TRBJ1-2, with D perhaps TRBD1 (5 bases). Looked up from germline, CDR1 is SGDLS and CDR2 is YYNGEE. The CDR3 consists of 13 residues. The V end lost 0 bases, the J end lost 2 bases, and 5 bases lay between the germline ends. The CDR3 region is CASSVGTNYGYTF. The CDR3 coding sequence is TGTGCCAGCAGCGTAGGGACAAACTATGGCTACACCTTC. The whole variable domain, filled in from reference TRBV9 and TRBJ1-2, reads DSGVTQTPKHLITATGQRVTLRCSPRSGDLSVYWYQQSLDQGLQFLIQYYNGEERAKGNILERFSAQQFPDLHSELNLSSLELGDSALYFCASSVGTNYGYTFGSGTRLTVV.

This clone was seen only once. The J gene is TRBJ1-5, the V gene TRBV7-8; 8 bases are a match to TRBD1. The CDR3 is 18 residues long. CDR1 is SGHVS and CDR2 is FQNEAQ in the germline V gene. V was pared by 1 base and J by 2 bases, with 10 bases of the junction left unmatched. The CDR3 region has the DNA TGTGCCAGCAGCTTAGGGCTGGGACAGGTCGACGGCAATCAGCCCCAGCATTTT. Protein product: CASSLGLGQVDGNQPQHF.

V gene TRBV7-9 combines with J gene TRBJ1-6, with 8 nucleotides matching TRBD1. The CDR3 sequence is 15 residues long. Trimming took 2 bases from V and 9 from J; bases not matched to a gene: 6. The germline V gene encodes CDR1 SEHNR and CDR2 FQNEAQ (reference sequence). Written as DNA, the CDR3 is TGTGCCAGCAGCTTATTGACAGGGGAAGTTTCACCCCTCCACTTT. Translating it yields CASSLLTGEVSPLHF.

Only a few counts were recorded for this clone. The J gene is TRBJ2-1, the V gene TRBV18; D is tentatively TRBD1 or TRBD2 (5 bases each). With 5 bases removed from V and 2 bases from J, the gap between germline ends came to 16 bases. The CDR3 length is 16 residues. Germline V gene data show CDR1 as KGHSH and CDR2 as LQKENI. CDR3 in DNA: TGTGCCAGCTCAGACTCAAGAGGGGCTGCCTACAATGAGCAGTTCTTC. Translating gives CASSDSRGAAYNEQFF.

V is TRBV11-2 and J is TRBJ1-4; the D gene is possibly TRBD1 (6 bases). V was shortened by 8 bases and J by 4 bases, with 26 bases between the two germline ends. Germline CDR1 reads SGHAT; CDR2 reads FQNNGV. The length of the CDR3 is 18 residues. The CDR3 here is CASRRARGLARVNEKLFF. The DNA of the CDR3 is TGTGCCAGCCGGAGGGCCAGGGGTTTAGCTCGGGTTAATGAAAAACTGTTTTTT.

The chain couples TRBV7-9 to TRBJ1-1; D perhaps matches TRBD1 (5 bases). Per the germline V gene, CDR1 is SEHNR and CDR2 is FQNEAQ (reference sequence). The CDR3 runs 16 residues. Deletions cut 2 bases from V and 1 base from J, with 14 bases between. CDR3 nucleotide sequence: TGTGCCAGCAGCTTATATCCCCAGGGAACGAACACTGAAGCTTTCTTT. Amino acids: CASSLYPQGTNTEAFF. The entire variable domain, with the rest obtained from reference TRBV7-9 and TRBJ1-1, is as follows: DTGVSQNPRHKITKRGQNVTFRCDPISEHNRLYWYRQTLGQGPEFLTYFQNEAQLEKSRLLSDRFSAERPKGSFSTLEIQRTEQGDSAMYLCASSLYPQGTNTEAFFGQGTRLTVV.

The rearrangement joins TRBV27 to TRBJ2-7; no firm D call. The length of the CDR3 is 14 residues. V lost 1 base and J lost 5, with 12 bases in between. CDR1 MNHEY and CDR2 SMNVEV come from the germline V gene (reference sequence). CDR3 region: CASSLWAVGDEQYF. The CDR3 DNA reads TGTGCCAGCAGTTTATGGGCAGTGGGCGACGAGCAGTACTTC.

This chain connects TRBV6-5 to TRBJ1-6, with D unclear. The CDR3 is 15 residues long. The germline V gene has CDR1 MNHEY and CDR2 SVGAGI. V was trimmed by 5 bases and J by 14 bases, leaving 22 bases between them. The CDR3 DNA sequence: TGTGCCAGCAGTCAAAACAAAGCCCTTGGGTCGGCCCTCCACTTT. The encoded protein is CASSQNKALGSALHF.

The genes are TRBV2 and TRBJ2-7, with no clear D. Germline values: CDR1 SNHLY, CDR2 FYNNEI. Trimming left V 4 bases short and J 1 base short, with 5 bases between. The CDR3 length is 12 residues. CDR3 in DNA: TGTGCCAGCAGTGTACAGTCCTACGAGCAGTACTTC. Residues: CASSVQSYEQYF.

The chain joins TRBV6-5 to TRBJ1-6, with D uncertain. Germline V gene data show CDR1 as MNHEY and CDR2 as SVGAGI. The V end was cut by 7 bases, the J end by 8 bases, with 15 bases between. This CDR3 comprises 14 residues. The CDR3 sequence is CASTGGREYSPLHF. The CDR3 DNA sequence: TGTGCCAGCACGGGAGGGCGGGAATATTCACCCCTCCACTTT.

This chain joins TRBV5-1 and TRBJ1-1; 9 bases align to TRBD1. CDR3 length: 14 residues. The V gene's germline CDR1 is SGHRS and CDR2 YFSETQ. After removal of 2 bases from V and 5 bases from J, the junction contained 4 bases not matched to a gene. The CDR3: CASSFTGGETEAFF. CDR3 coding DNA: TGCGCCAGCAGCTTTACAGGGGGCGAGACTGAAGCTTTCTTT.

In this sample, this clone turned up once. The chain couples TRBV18 to TRBJ2-7; D may correspond to TRBD1 or TRBD2 (5 bases each). V shed 3 bases and J shed 5 bases, with 20 bases lying between them. This CDR3 contains 16 residues. The germline V gene encodes CDR1 KGHSH and CDR2 LQKENI. The CDR3 nucleotides read TGTGCCAGCTCACCGCTAGCCTCCAGGTTGGGGGACGAGCAGTACTTC. It translates to CASSPLASRLGDEQYF.

The rearrangement joins TRBV6-5 to TRBJ1-6; possibly TRBD1 for D (6 bases). Germline-derived CDR1 and CDR2 are MNHEY and SVGAGI. Trimming removed 4 bases at V and 7 bases at J, with 8 bases between. The CDR3 runs to 13 residues. The DNA of the CDR3 is TGTGCCAGCAGTTGGGGGGCCAATTCACCCCTCCACTTT. This translates into CASSWGANSPLHF.

V usage is TRBV27 and J usage is TRBJ1-4; D gene uncertain. Deletions cut 3 bases from V and 7 bases from J, with 12 bases between. The CDR3 is made up of 14 amino acids. Germline CDR1 reads MNHEY; CDR2 reads SMNVEV (reference sequence). The CDR3 protein is CASSLIGLGEKLFF. The DNA of the CDR3 is TGTGCCAGCAGTTTGATAGGATTGGGTGAAAAACTGTTTTTT.

The chain uses TRBV5-4 and TRBJ1-1; D gene uncertain. Trimming pared 2 bases from V and 1 base from J, leaving 6 bases between. CDR1 is SGHNT and CDR2 is YYREEE in the germline V gene (reference sequence). The length of the CDR3 is 13 residues. This chain's CDR3 is CASSFNQNTEAFF. The CDR3 DNA reads TGTGCCAGCAGCTTCAACCAGAACACTGAAGCTTTCTTT.

The chain couples TRBV18 to TRBJ2-7; either TRBD1 or TRBD2 may fit D (5 bases each). The CDR3 loop spans 13 amino acids. Germline V gene data show CDR1 as KGHSH and CDR2 as LQKENI. The V and J ends lost 3 bases and 5 bases respectively, with 11 bases between them. CDR3 in DNA: TGTGCCAGCTCACCGGGGACCTCGGACGAGCAGTACTTC. It specifies CASSPGTSDEQYF.

The chain recombines TRBV3-1 (or the pseudogene TRBV3-2) with TRBJ2-7; 9 bases align to TRBD2. J lost 6 bases, V lost 4 bases, and 7 bases had no gene match. Germline V gene sequence: CDR1 LGHDT, CDR2 YNNKEL (reference sequence). The length of the CDR3 is 14 residues. CDR3 in amino acids: CASSRAAGGGEQYF. CDR3 coding DNA: TGTGCCAGCAGCCGGGCGGCGGGAGGGGGCGAGCAGTACTTC.

The gene calls are TRBV27 and TRBJ2-3; 8 bases are a match to TRBD2. Trimming at V came to 1 base and at J to 2 bases, leaving 11 bases not matched to a gene. The CDR3 is 18 residues long. Germline loops: CDR1 MNHEY, CDR2 SMNVEV (reference sequence). The CDR3 region is CASSLYRVSGGYTDTQYF. In DNA, the CDR3 is TGTGCCAGCAGTTTATACCGTGTGAGCGGGGGATACACAGATACGCAGTATTTT.

The chain recombines TRBV2 with TRBJ2-7, with D unclear. Trimming took 6 bases from V and 5 from J, leaving 17 bases between them. Germline V gene data show CDR1 as SNHLY and CDR2 as FYNNEI. The CDR3 length is 14 residues. CDR3 sequence (DNA): TGTGCCAGCAGACAGACTGTCGCTCTGGACGAGCAGTACTTC. It is translated as CASRQTVALDEQYF.

The genes are TRBV27 and TRBJ1-1, with D hard to call. V lost 5 bases and J 9 bases, leaving 13 bases between the germline ends. The germline V gene encodes CDR1 MNHEY and CDR2 SMNVEV (reference sequence). This CDR3 is 12 amino acids long. The CDR3 loop is CASSRWPDQAFF. The CDR3 coding sequence is TGTGCCAGCAGTCGGTGGCCCGATCAAGCTTTCTTT.